The 26 T cell receptor beta chains in this list originate from one sample, sequenced in a study of control samples from healthy donors and cancer patients. Using immunoSEQ multiplex PCR, the repertoire was profiled, and TCRdb retains in-frame clones only, with some absent. The data contain approximately 120,000 clones, over 75% of them singletons. Sequenced sample: blood. The receptors here all came from a human donor in good health. The donor label of this sample is uncertain.

The rearrangement links TRBV5-1 to TRBJ1-3, with TRBD1 as a possible D gene (6 bases). The CDR3 has 15 residues. Per the germline V gene, CDR1 is SGHRS and CDR2 is YFSETQ. V gave up 0 bases and J gave up 4 bases, with 11 bases separating them. CDR3 bases: TGCGCCAGCAGCTTGGTGCCGGGGGCGGGAAACACCATATATTTT. It yields the protein CASSLVPGAGNTIYF.

This clone was counted only a few times. V gene TRBV27 combines with J gene TRBJ2-7; D possibly corresponds to TRBD1 (6 bases). Germline loops: CDR1 MNHEY, CDR2 SMNVEV (reference sequence). Trimming shortened V by 8 bases and J by 4 bases, and 18 bases separated the two germline ends. The CDR3 extends over 14 amino acids. The CDR3 DNA follows: TGTGCCAGCGTCAGGAGAGGGGGTGGTTACGAGCAGTACTTC. It yields the protein CASVRRGGGYEQYF.

The chain has TRBV25-1 and TRBJ2-1; no clear D gene. Trimming took off 1 base at V and 9 bases at J, with 10 bases between the two ends. Germline lookup yields CDR1 MGHDK and CDR2 SYGVNS. This CDR3 has 13 residues. Here the CDR3 reads CASSEFRSSEQFF. CDR3 sequence (DNA): TGTGCCAGCAGTGAATTTCGGAGCAGTGAGCAGTTCTTC.

This clone was seen only once. The CDR3 is CASSITGTGGAGANVLTF. The CDR3 DNA is TGTGCCAGTAGTATAACCGGGACAGGGGGCGCTGGGGCCAACGTCCTGACTTTC. V gene TRBV19 combines with J gene TRBJ2-6; 12 bases map to TRBD1. V was clipped by 2 bases and J by 2 bases; unmatched bases: 4. This CDR3 contains 18 residues. CDR1 and CDR2 (germline): LNHDA, SQIVND (reference sequence).

This chain connects TRBV9 to TRBJ1-5; D not resolved. The CDR3 sequence is 13 residues long. CDR1 and CDR2 from the germline V gene are SGDLS and YYNGEE. The V and J ends lost 0 bases and 4 bases respectively, with 5 bases between them. In DNA form, the CDR3 reads TGTGCCAGCAGCGTAGCCGAGAATCAGCCCCAGCATTTT. Amino acid sequence: CASSVAENQPQHF.

This chain joins TRBV6-2 or TRBV6-3 and TRBJ1-1, with D perhaps matching TRBD1 (6 bases). The CDR3 has 15 amino acids. The germline CDR1 and CDR2 sequences are MNHEY and SVGEGT. The V end was cut by 0 bases, the J end by 0 bases, with 8 bases between. The CDR3 is CASSYSTGMNTEAFF. The CDR3 DNA sequence: TGTGCCAGCAGTTACTCAACAGGGATGAACACTGAAGCTTTCTTT.

This clone was seen more than once but under ten times. CDR3 region: CASRPQGAPGTEAFF. The CDR3 region has the DNA TGTGCCAGCAGACCACAGGGGGCGCCGGGGACTGAAGCTTTCTTT. This chain connects TRBV6-5 to TRBJ1-1, with TRBD1 matching 9 bases. The CDR3 loop spans 15 amino acids. CDR1 is MNHEY and CDR2 is SVGAGI in the germline V gene. With 6 bases clipped from V and 5 bases from J, the junction kept 10 bases outside the gene matches.

This clone has a single count. V gene TRBV4-2 combines with J gene TRBJ2-3, with D possibly TRBD1 on 6 matching bases. CDR1 and CDR2 from the germline V gene are LGHNA and YNFKEQ. This CDR3 comprises 16 residues. The V and J ends lost 4 bases and 6 bases respectively, with 20 bases between them. As DNA, the CDR3 is TGTGCCAGCAGCCCGCGGGCAGGGGTGCGTTCGGATACGCAGTATTTT. Translating gives CASSPRAGVRSDTQYF.

The rearrangement uses TRBV7-6 and TRBJ1-6; D might be TRBD1 (5 bases). This CDR3 is 14 amino acids long. The V end was cut by 1 base, the J end by 10 bases, with 11 bases between. Per the germline V gene, CDR1 is SGHVS and CDR2 is FNYEAQ. CDR3 region: CASSLGQGGSPLHF. The CDR3 coding sequence is TGTGCCAGCAGCTTAGGGCAGGGAGGCTCACCCCTCCACTTT.

The genes are TRBV19 and TRBJ1-5; D call uncertain. Germline loops: CDR1 LNHDA, CDR2 SQIVND (reference sequence). CDR3 length: 14 residues. The V end lost 0 bases, the J end lost 7 bases, and 10 bases lay between the germline ends. CDR3 nucleotides: TGTGCCAGTAGTATAGATCACAGCGGCCAGCCCCAGCATTTT. Protein: CASSIDHSGQPQHF. The full variable domain, completed using reference TRBV19 and TRBJ1-5, is DGGITQSPKYLFRKEGQNVTLSCEQNLNHDAMYWYRQDPGQGLRLIYYSQIVNDFQKGDIAEGYSVSREKKESFPLTVTSAQKNPTAFYLCASSIDHSGQPQHFGDGTRLSIL.

The chain recombines TRBV3-1 (or the pseudogene TRBV3-2) with TRBJ2-1; 8 bases map to TRBD1. V trimming: 3 bases; J trimming: 5 bases; junction bases outside the gene matches: 9. Germline V gene sequence: CDR1 LGHDT, CDR2 YNNKEL (reference sequence). The CDR3 contains 16 residues. The CDR3 region has the DNA TGTGCCAGCAGCCAGGGCTCCTGGACAGGGAACAATGAGCAGTTCTTC. Its protein product is CASSQGSWTGNNEQFF.

The chain has TRBV9 and TRBJ1-5; 8 nucleotides line up with TRBD1. CDR3 length: 17 amino acids. The germline V gene encodes CDR1 SGDLS and CDR2 YYNGEE. Trimming at V came to 4 bases and at J to 1 base, leaving 10 bases not matched to a gene. CDR3 protein: CASSPGQGQGSNQPQHF. CDR3 nucleotide sequence: TGTGCCAGCAGCCCTGGACAGGGCCAGGGGAGCAATCAGCCCCAGCATTTT.

V is TRBV3-1 (or the pseudogene TRBV3-2) and J is TRBJ2-1, with 8 bases aligning to TRBD2. The germline gives CDR1 LGHDT, CDR2 YNNKEL (reference sequence). V trimming: 0 bases; J trimming: 4 bases; junction bases outside the gene matches: 8. CDR3 size: 17 residues. The CDR3 spells CASSQDRDGGAYNEQFF. CDR3 coding DNA: TGTGCCAGCAGCCAAGATCGCGACGGGGGGGCTTACAATGAGCAGTTCTTC.

The chain couples TRBV3-1 (or the pseudogene TRBV3-2) to TRBJ1-6; D gene ambiguous. V was trimmed by 4 bases and J by 0 bases, leaving 19 bases between them. This CDR3 has 19 residues. Germline CDR1 is LGHDT and CDR2 is YNNKEL (reference sequence). CDR3 sequence: CASSPPRGGPSSYNSPLHF. CDR3 DNA sequence: TGTGCCAGCAGCCCCCCTCGGGGTGGGCCCAGCTCCTATAATTCACCCCTCCACTTT.

V gene TRBV19 combines with J gene TRBJ1-4, with 8 bases lining up with TRBD1. The V gene end was trimmed by 5 bases and the J gene end by 3 bases; junction bases not matched to a gene: 2. The germline gives CDR1 LNHDA, CDR2 SQIVND (reference sequence). CDR3 length: 14 amino acids. CDR3 amino acids: CASSAGQANEKLFF. CDR3 nucleotide sequence: TGTGCCAGTAGTGCGGGACAGGCTAATGAAAAACTGTTTTTT. Drawing the rest from reference TRBV19 and TRBJ1-4, the complete variable domain is DGGITQSPKYLFRKEGQNVTLSCEQNLNHDAMYWYRQDPGQGLRLIYYSQIVNDFQKGDIAEGYSVSREKKESFPLTVTSAQKNPTAFYLCASSAGQANEKLFFGSGTQLSVL.

The V and J genes are TRBV19 and TRBJ1-1; perhaps TRBD1 as D (6 bases). The CDR3 has 16 residues. Trimming took off 11 bases at V and 8 bases at J, with 30 bases between the two ends. CDR1 is LNHDA, CDR2 SQIVND, per germline (reference sequence). This CDR3 is CAQIRGGGDRRPEAFF. As DNA, the CDR3 is TGTGCCCAGATCCGAGGAGGGGGGGACCGGCGCCCGGAAGCTTTCTTT.

This clone was seen a single time. V usage is TRBV27 and J usage is TRBJ1-3; D unclear. Per germline, CDR1 MNHEY and CDR2 SMNVEV (reference sequence). V lost 3 bases and J lost 1, with 7 bases in between. The CDR3 contains 14 residues. The CDR3 DNA reads as TGTGCCAGCAGTTTGGCGGGATCTGGAAACACCATATATTTT. Translating it yields CASSLAGSGNTIYF.

This chain links TRBV4-2 with TRBJ2-7; perhaps D is TRBD1 or TRBD2 (5 bases each). The V and J ends lost 0 bases and 2 bases respectively, with 11 bases between them. Germline V gene data show CDR1 as LGHNA and CDR2 as YNFKEQ. This CDR3 has 15 amino acids. CDR3 bases: TGTGCCAGCAGCCAAGAGCTGGGGGACCCCTACGAGCAGTACTTC. It encodes CASSQELGDPYEQYF.

This clone was recorded a few times. The chain recombines TRBV18 with TRBJ2-1; no clear D. Germline assignment: CDR1 KGHSH and CDR2 LQKENI. Between the trimmed V and J ends, which lost 3 bases and 2 bases, there was a span of 8 bases. The CDR3 has 14 residues. CDR3 loop: CASSPYPTYNEQFF. CDR3 sequence (DNA): TGTGCCAGCTCACCCTACCCTACCTACAATGAGCAGTTCTTC.

The CDR3 is CASSLTPYEQYF. The CDR3, as DNA: TGTGCCAGCAGTTTAACCCCCTACGAGCAGTACTTC. V gene TRBV12-3 or TRBV12-4 combines with J gene TRBJ2-7; D is unclear. The CDR3 is 12 amino acids. Trimming cost V 2 bases and J 2 bases, with 4 bases left between them.

V usage is TRBV7-9 and J usage is TRBJ1-4, with D perhaps matching TRBD1 (5 bases). V lost 1 base, J lost 4 bases, and 7 bases lay in between. CDR1 SEHNR and CDR2 FQNEAQ come from the germline V gene (reference sequence). CDR3 size: 14 residues. In DNA form, the CDR3 reads TGTGCCAGCAGCTTAGGACAGATTAATGAAAAACTGTTTTTT. Its translation: CASSLGQINEKLFF.

This chain joins TRBV4-1 and TRBJ1-5; D not certain. V was cut by 1 base and J by 0 bases, with 16 bases left in between. Germline V gives CDR1 MGHRA, CDR2 YSYEKL. The CDR3 runs to 18 residues. The CDR3 is CASSQVRVMSFSNQPQHF. The CDR3 DNA sequence: TGCGCCAGCAGCCAAGTGAGGGTTATGAGCTTTAGCAATCAGCCCCAGCATTTT.

The gene calls are TRBV18 and TRBJ2-2; D is possibly TRBD1 (5 bases). The germline gives CDR1 KGHSH, CDR2 LQKENI. The CDR3 is 16 residues long. V dropped 3 bases and J dropped 1 base, with 12 bases sitting between them. The chain's CDR3 is CASSPRSDRNTGELFF. The DNA of the CDR3 is TGTGCCAGCTCACCCCGGTCCGACAGGAACACCGGGGAGCTGTTTTTT.

J is TRBJ1-1 and V is TRBV7-3; D is unresolved. This CDR3 has 13 residues. Germline CDR1 and CDR2: SGHTA and FQGTGA. Trimming cost V 6 bases and J 2 bases, with 10 bases left between them. In nucleotides, the CDR3 is TGTGCCAGCAGAGCCCGAATAAACACTGAAGCTTTCTTT. Translation: CASRARINTEAFF.

This chain connects TRBV27 to TRBJ2-4; TRBD1 might be the D (6 bases). This CDR3 is 15 amino acids long. V was cut by 4 bases and J by 8 bases, with 18 bases left in between. Germline-derived CDR1 and CDR2 are MNHEY and SMNVEV (reference sequence). The DNA of the CDR3 is TGTGCCAGCAGTTCTCGTGCAGGGGATACATACATTCAGTACTTC. Translating it yields CASSSRAGDTYIQYF.

Only one count was recorded for this clone. The V call is TRBV6-4, the J call TRBJ1-1, with 9 bases aligning to TRBD1. The ends lost 5 bases at V and 4 bases at J; junction bases unmatched: 23. This CDR3 has 20 amino acids. Germline assignment: CDR1 MRHNA and CDR2 SNTAGT. CDR3 amino acids: CASSSPPGQGIFACSTEAFF. DNA of the CDR3: TGTGCCAGCAGTTCCCCCCCGGGACAGGGCATTTTTGCATGTAGCACTGAAGCTTTCTTT.